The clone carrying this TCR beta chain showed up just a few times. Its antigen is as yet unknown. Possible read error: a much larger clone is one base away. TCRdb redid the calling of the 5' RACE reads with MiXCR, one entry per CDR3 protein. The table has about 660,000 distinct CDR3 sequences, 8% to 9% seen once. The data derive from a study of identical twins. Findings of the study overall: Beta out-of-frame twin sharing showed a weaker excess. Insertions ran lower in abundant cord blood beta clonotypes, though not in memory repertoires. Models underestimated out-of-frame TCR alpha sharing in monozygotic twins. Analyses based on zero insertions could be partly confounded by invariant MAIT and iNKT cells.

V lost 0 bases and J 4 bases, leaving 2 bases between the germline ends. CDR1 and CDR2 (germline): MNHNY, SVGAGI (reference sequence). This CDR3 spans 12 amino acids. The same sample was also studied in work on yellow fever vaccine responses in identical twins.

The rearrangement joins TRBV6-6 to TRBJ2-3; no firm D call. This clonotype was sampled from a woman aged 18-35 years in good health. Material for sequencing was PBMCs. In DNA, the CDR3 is TGTGCCAGCAGTTACTCGTCAGATACGCAGTATTTT. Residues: CASSYSSDTQYF.